These T cell receptor beta chains were read from a single sample in a study of graft-versus-host responses after intestinal transplantation. Their specific antigens are unknown. TCRdb keeps only in-frame clones here, not all; method: immunoSEQ multiplex PCR. This table has tens of thousands of clones, approximately 95% appearing once. This sample comprised unstimulated CD8+ T cells sorted from spleen or lymph node cells, obtained before intestinal transplant. The receptor set was obtained from a human donor who received an intestinal transplant. Each CDR3 is given with its conserved first and last residue. The size entry is marked missing in some rows and otherwise reads once, few, many or a size class.

clone_size	j_call	v_call	cdr3_aa
few	TRBJ2-3	TRBV7-9	CASSLVTGGDTQYF
.	TRBJ1-1	TRBV27	CASRYAGSNTEAFF
once	TRBJ2-1	TRBV27	CASSLGTSGSLNYNEQFF
.	TRBJ2-1	TRBV4-1	CASSQEDRVSYNEQFF
.	TRBJ2-2	TRBV6-5	CASTQTNTGELFF
.	TRBJ2-3	TRBV6-1	CATASSADTQYF
.	TRBJ1-3	TRBV21-1	CASSKAFRGYSGNTIYF
.	TRBJ2-7	TRBV7-9	CASSSSGTGADEQYF
.	TRBJ1-2	TRBV27	CASSLSPGIRDGYTF
.	TRBJ2-6	TRBV11-2	CASSLGGHGANVLTF
.	TRBJ1-3	TRBV21-1	CASSAEGTGPSGNTIYF
.	TRBJ2-7	TRBV5-6	CASSSVGTSLYEQYF
once	TRBJ1-2	TRBV30	CAWSVSRAEGYTF
.	TRBJ2-7	TRBV10-3	CATEQAGNYEQYF
once	TRBJ1-5	TRBV30	CAWSDVQSSFPQHF
.	TRBJ2-5	TRBV6-1	CASSETGGPGETQYF